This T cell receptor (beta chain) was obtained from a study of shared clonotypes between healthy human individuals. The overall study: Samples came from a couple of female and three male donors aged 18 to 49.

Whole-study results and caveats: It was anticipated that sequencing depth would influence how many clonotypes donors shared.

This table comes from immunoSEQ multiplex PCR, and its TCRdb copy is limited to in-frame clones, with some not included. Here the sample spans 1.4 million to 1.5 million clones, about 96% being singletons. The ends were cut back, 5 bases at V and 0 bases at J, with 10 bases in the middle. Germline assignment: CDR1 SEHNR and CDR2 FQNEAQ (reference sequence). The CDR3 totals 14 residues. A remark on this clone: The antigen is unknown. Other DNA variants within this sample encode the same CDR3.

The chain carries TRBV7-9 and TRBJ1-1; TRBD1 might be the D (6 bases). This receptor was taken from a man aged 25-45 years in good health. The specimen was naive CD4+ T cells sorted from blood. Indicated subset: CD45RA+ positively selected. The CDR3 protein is CASSLGGMNTEAFF. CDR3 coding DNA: TGTGCCAGCAGCCTGGGGGGCATGAACACTGAAGCTTTCTTT.